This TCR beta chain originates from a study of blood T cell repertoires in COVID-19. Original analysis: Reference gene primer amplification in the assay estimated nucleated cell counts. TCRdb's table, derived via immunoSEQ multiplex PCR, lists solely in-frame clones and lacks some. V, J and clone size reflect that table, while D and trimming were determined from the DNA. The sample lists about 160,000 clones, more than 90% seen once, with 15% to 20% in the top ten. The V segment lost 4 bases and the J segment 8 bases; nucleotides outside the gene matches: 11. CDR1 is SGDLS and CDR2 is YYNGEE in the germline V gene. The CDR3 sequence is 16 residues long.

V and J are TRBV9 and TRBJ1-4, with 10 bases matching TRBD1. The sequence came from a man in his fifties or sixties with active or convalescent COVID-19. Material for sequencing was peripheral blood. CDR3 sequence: CASSPRQGATTEKLFF. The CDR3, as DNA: TGTGCCAGCAGCCCTCGACAGGGGGCGACGACGGAAAAACTGTTTTTT.